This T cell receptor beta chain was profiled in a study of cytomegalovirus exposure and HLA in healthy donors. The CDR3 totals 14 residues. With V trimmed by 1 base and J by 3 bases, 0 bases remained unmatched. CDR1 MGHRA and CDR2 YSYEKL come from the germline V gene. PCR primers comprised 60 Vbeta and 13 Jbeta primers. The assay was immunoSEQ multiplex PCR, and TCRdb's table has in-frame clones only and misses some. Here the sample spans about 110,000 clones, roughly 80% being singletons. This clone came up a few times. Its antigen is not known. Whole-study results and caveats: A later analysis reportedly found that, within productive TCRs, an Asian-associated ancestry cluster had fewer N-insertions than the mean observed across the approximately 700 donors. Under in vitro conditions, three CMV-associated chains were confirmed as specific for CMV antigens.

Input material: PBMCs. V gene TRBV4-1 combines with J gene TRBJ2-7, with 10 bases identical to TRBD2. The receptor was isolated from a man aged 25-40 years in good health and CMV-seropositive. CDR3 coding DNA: TGCGCCAGCAGCCAAGGGACTAGCGGCTACGAGCAGTACTTC. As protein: CASSQGTSGYEQYF.